This T cell receptor (beta chain) was profiled in a study of monozygotic twins with inflammatory bowel disease. No DNA is given; TCRdb re-called the 5' RACE reads and lists each CDR3 protein once. Reported are about 350,000 distinct CDR3 sequences; the ten largest clones contain approximately 2%. Germline assignment: CDR1 DFQATT and CDR2 SNEGSKA (reference sequence). The CDR3 extends over 15 amino acids. The chain has TRBV20-1 and TRBJ2-2; without DNA, the TCRdb call of TRBD1 cannot be checked. The receptor's source is a human donor with ulcerative colitis or Crohn's disease, or a healthy co-twin of an affected twin (not recorded which). Sequences were obtained from blood. The CDR3 is CSARSPQGRSGELFF.